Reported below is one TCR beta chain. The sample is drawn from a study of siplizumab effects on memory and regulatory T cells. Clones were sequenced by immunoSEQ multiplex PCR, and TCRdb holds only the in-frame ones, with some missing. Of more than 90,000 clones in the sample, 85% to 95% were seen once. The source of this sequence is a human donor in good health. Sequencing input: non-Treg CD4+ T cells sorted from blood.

In DNA, the CDR3 is TGTGCCTGGAGCGCTATTGGGGTAAAAAACATTCAGTACTTC. Translated: CAWSAIGVKNIQYF. The rearrangement joins TRBV30 to TRBJ2-4, with D hard to call. Germline V gene data show CDR1 as GTSNPN and CDR2 as SVGIG (reference sequence). V dropped 3 bases and J dropped 4 bases, with 13 bases sitting between them. The CDR3 is 14 residues long.